This T cell receptor beta chain was profiled in a study of chemoradiotherapy in HPV16-positive cancers (dated by TCRdb to between 2021 and 2023). Background on the whole study: Using functional T-cell assays on cells from a couple of HPV16-positive patients, the researchers defined candidate HPV-specific T-cell clones and common TCR motifs. Whether T-cell immunity against the HPV oncoproteins E6 and E7 changes during chemoradiotherapy and whether survival is affected by this immunity were examined in the study. The candidate HPV-specific TCRs and motifs were subsequently tracked in TCR repertoires obtained from 70 to 95 patients with HPV-related cancers. Findings and caveats that apply to the study as a whole: Expansion of candidate HPV-specific clones and E7-related TCR motifs was observed in the tumor microenvironment during treatment, whereas no such expansion was observed for non-HPV-specific T cells. The functional definition of HPV-specific T cells was derived from only a couple of HPV16-positive patients, and the survival association was reported for HPV16-positive patients. Improved recurrence-free survival in HPV16-positive patients was associated with expansion of HPV-responsive T cells during chemoradiotherapy.

This clone was counted between two and nine times. What this receptor recognizes is not known. No much larger clone exists at a distance of one base, and base qualities are not known. V gives up 2 bases and J gives up 6 bases, and the segment between their germline ends measures 8 bases. From cysteine to phenylalanine, the CDR3 is 13 amino acids long. This entry keeps only the CDR3 DNA: 39 bases, framed from base 1. The germline V gene specifies SNHLY as CDR1 and FYNNEI as CDR2. Repertoires were sampled multiple times during chemoradiotherapy, which allowed clonal expansion in the tumor microenvironment to be followed. Receptor libraries were prepared by the immunoSEQ multiplex PCR assay. The table was pulled from immuneACCESS by TCRdb, which kept in-frame rearrangements only. Such tables lose some clones; where checked, under half of the loss comes from unresolved V genes, and the rest has no known cause. The sample table shows around 40,000 clones, and under 80% are seen once. About 5% of the sample lies in the top ten.

The chain was built from TRBV2 and TRBJ2-1; possibly the D gene is TRBD1, per 5 matching bases. The specimen was blood, collected from a patient who underwent chemoradiotherapy. This TCR was sampled from a human donor with HPV-associated anogenital cancer. The sequenced DNA is TGTGCCAGCAGTGAACAGGGTCTCAATGAGCAGTTCTTC. This encodes CASSEQGLNEQFF.